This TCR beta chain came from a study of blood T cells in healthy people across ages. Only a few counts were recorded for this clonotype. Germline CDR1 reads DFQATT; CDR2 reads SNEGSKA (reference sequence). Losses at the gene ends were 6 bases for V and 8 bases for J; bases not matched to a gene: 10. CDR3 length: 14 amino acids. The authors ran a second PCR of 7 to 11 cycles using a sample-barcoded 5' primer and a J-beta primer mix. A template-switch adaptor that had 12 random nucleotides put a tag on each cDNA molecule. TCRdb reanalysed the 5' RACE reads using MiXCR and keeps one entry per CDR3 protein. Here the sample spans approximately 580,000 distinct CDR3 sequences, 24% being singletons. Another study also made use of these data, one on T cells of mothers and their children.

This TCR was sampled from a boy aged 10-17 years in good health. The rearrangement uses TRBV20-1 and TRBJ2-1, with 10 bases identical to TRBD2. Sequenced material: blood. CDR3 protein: CSALWTSGGYEQFF. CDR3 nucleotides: TGCAGTGCCCTCTGGACTAGCGGAGGGTATGAGCAGTTCTTC.